These 15 T cell receptor beta chains came from one sample sequenced in a study of cytomegalovirus exposure and HLA in healthy donors. Both 60 Vbeta primers and 13 Jbeta primers went into the PCR. Profiled with immunoSEQ multiplex PCR; TCRdb holds only in-frame clones, not every one. The sample has about 84,000 clones, around 80% seen once. Sequencing used PBMCs. These receptors all stem from a male donor in good health and CMV-seropositive.

The chain uses TRBV23-1 and TRBJ2-3, with D possibly matching TRBD1 (5 bases). TRBV23-1 is known as an ORF, though its function is uncertain. Trimming shortened V by 0 bases and J by 6 bases, and 7 bases separated the two germline ends. CDR3 length: 13 residues. This CDR3 is CASSQSGPDTQYF. CDR3 coding DNA: TGCGCCAGCAGTCAATCGGGGCCGGATACGCAGTATTTT.

This clone was observed a few times. The V gene is TRBV6-1, the J gene TRBJ2-3; 14 bases fit TRBD2. Per germline, CDR1 MNHNS and CDR2 SASEGT. This CDR3 has 15 residues. V dropped 4 bases and J dropped 4; count of bases not matched to a gene: 1. CDR3 amino acids: CASSGLAGGPDTQYF. In nucleotides, the CDR3 is TGTGCCAGCAGTGGACTAGCGGGAGGGCCAGATACGCAGTATTTT.

The chain joins TRBV9 to TRBJ2-5; the D is unclear. CDR1 and CDR2 from the germline V gene are SGDLS and YYNGEE. The CDR3 is made up of 13 amino acids. Deletions cut 0 bases from V and 3 bases from J, with 6 bases between. The CDR3 nucleotides are TGTGCCAGCAGCGTAGAATCAAAAGAGACCCAGTACTTC. Translated: CASSVESKETQYF.

CDR3 residues: CASSLGRGFGADNEQFF. The CDR3 DNA reads as TGTGCCAGCAGCTTGGGCAGGGGGTTCGGGGCGGACAATGAGCAGTTCTTC. This chain links TRBV7-9 with TRBJ2-1, with TRBD1 matching 7 bases. CDR1 SEHNR and CDR2 FQNEAQ come from the germline V gene (reference sequence). V lost 3 bases and J lost 5; bases outside the gene matches: 13. The CDR3 is made up of 17 amino acids. Full variable domain (remainder filled in from reference TRBV7-9 and TRBJ2-1): DTGVSQNPRHKITKRGQNVTFRCDPISEHNRLYWYRQTLGQGPEFLTYFQNEAQLEKSRLLSDRFSAERPKGSFSTLEIQRTEQGDSAMYLCASSLGRGFGADNEQFFGPGTRLTVL.

The chain carries TRBV6-1 and TRBJ1-5; TRBD1 matches at 7 bases. Germline lookup yields CDR1 MNHNS and CDR2 SASEGT. This CDR3 is built from 13 residues. Losses at the gene ends were 6 bases for V and 6 bases for J; bases not matched to a gene: 5. The CDR3 region has the DNA TGTGCCAGCAGGGTAGGGGGCCTTCAGCCCCAGCATTTT. Protein sequence: CASRVGGLQPQHF.

The chain has TRBV6-6 and TRBJ1-4, with D unresolved. The CDR3 totals 11 residues. Trimming removed 6 bases at V and 8 bases at J, with 7 bases between. Germline CDR1 reads MNHNY; CDR2 reads SVGAGI (reference sequence). The CDR3 bases are TGTGCCAGCAGCCCGGGAGAAAAACTGTTTTTT. It yields the protein CASSPGEKLFF.

This sequence joins TRBV11-2 and TRBJ2-5; unclear D gene. CDR3 length: 15 amino acids. Trimming left V 0 bases short and J 3 bases short, with 11 bases between. Germline values: CDR1 SGHAT, CDR2 FQNNGV. CDR3 region: CASSLDVARKETQYF. The CDR3 coding sequence is TGTGCCAGCAGCTTAGACGTTGCCAGGAAAGAGACCCAGTACTTC. The entire variable domain, with the rest obtained from reference TRBV11-2 and TRBJ2-5, is as follows: EAGVAQSPRYKIIEKRQSVAFWCNPISGHATLYWYQQILGQGPKLLIQFQNNGVVDDSQLPKDRFSAERLKGVDSTLKIQPAKLEDSAVYLCASSLDVARKETQYFGPGTRLLVL.

This chain uses TRBV6-1 with TRBJ2-3; no clear D gene. Germline CDR1 reads MNHNS; CDR2 reads SASEGT. Trimming removed 8 bases at V and 0 bases at J, with 15 bases between. The CDR3 runs 15 residues. The DNA for the CDR3 is TGTGCCAGCGCCCTCGGAGATTTGAGCACAGATACGCAGTATTTT. Translating it yields CASALGDLSTDTQYF.

V is TRBV6-1 and J is TRBJ1-1, with a weak D call TRBD1 (6 bases). Germline CDR1 reads MNHNS; CDR2 reads SASEGT. This CDR3 region has 15 residues. V gave up 4 bases and J gave up 0 bases, with 12 bases separating them. For the CDR3, the DNA is TGTGCCAGCAGTGCCAGGACAGACATGAACACTGAAGCTTTCTTT. It translates to CASSARTDMNTEAFF.

The chain employs TRBV7-2 and TRBJ1-5; the D is unclear. The CDR3 contains 16 residues. Germline-derived CDR1 and CDR2 are SGHTA and FQGNSA. V was pared by 3 bases and J by 1 base, with 13 bases between. The CDR3 coding sequence is TGTGCCAGCAGCTTTCGAGGGCCTTGGAGCAATCAGCCCCAGCATTTT. It codes for CASSFRGPWSNQPQHF.

This clone was picked up a small number of times. This chain joins TRBV2 and TRBJ2-2; 7 bases map to TRBD2. This CDR3 is built from 15 residues. The V gene end was trimmed by 2 bases and the J gene end by 3 bases; junction bases not matched to a gene: 3. The germline gives CDR1 SNHLY, CDR2 FYNNEI. Written as DNA, the CDR3 is TGTGCCAGCAGTGAACAGCGGGGACACACCGGGGAGCTGTTTTTT. Its translation: CASSEQRGHTGELFF.

This clone showed up just a few times. The chain employs TRBV28 and TRBJ1-3; D is possibly TRBD1 (6 bases). The CDR3 has 15 residues. Trimming took off 2 bases at V and 3 bases at J, with 11 bases between the two ends. Per germline, CDR1 MDHEN and CDR2 SYDVKM. CDR3 loop: CASSLAQGVGNTIYF. The CDR3 region has the DNA TGTGCCAGCAGTTTAGCACAGGGCGTTGGAAACACCATATATTTT. Supplemented by reference TRBV28 and TRBJ1-3, the full variable domain reads DVKVTQSSRYLVKRTGEKVFLECVQDMDHENMFWYRQDPGLGLRLIYFSYDVKMKEKGDIPEGYSVSREKKERFSLILESASTNQTSMYLCASSLAQGVGNTIYFGEGSWLTVV.

This clone was seen a handful of times. V and J are TRBV5-5 and TRBJ2-7; tentatively, D is TRBD2 (6 bases). Per the germline V gene, CDR1 is SGHKS and CDR2 is YYEKEE (reference sequence). V lost 4 bases and J 5 bases, leaving 13 bases between the germline ends. The CDR3 is made up of 13 amino acids. The CDR3 here is CASSSLKRDEQYF. CDR3 DNA sequence: TGTGCCAGCAGCAGCTTAAAGCGGGACGAGCAGTACTTC.

The chain couples TRBV2 to TRBJ1-5; TRBD1 agrees at 8 bases. Germline assignment: CDR1 SNHLY and CDR2 FYNNEI. The CDR3 loop spans 14 amino acids. J was trimmed by 5 bases and V by 4 bases; bases with no gene match: 4. As DNA, the CDR3 is TGTGCCAGCAGTGCTGACAGGGGAGATCAGCCCCAGCATTTT. The encoded protein is CASSADRGDQPQHF.

This chain joins TRBV4-1 and TRBJ2-1; 10 bases line up with TRBD2. From germline, CDR1 is MGHRA and CDR2 YSYEKL. With V trimmed by 0 bases and J by 8 bases, 19 bases remained unmatched. This CDR3 is 20 amino acids long. The DNA for the CDR3 is TGCGCCAGCAGCCAAGAGTGGGGAGCGGGAGGGCCCCTTCCCCTGCATGAGCAGTTCTTC. This translates into CASSQEWGAGGPLPLHEQFF.